Listed below are T cell receptor beta chains from one sample, sequenced in a study of blood T cell repertoires in COVID-19. Assay: immunoSEQ multiplex PCR; the TCRdb copy retains only in-frame clones and omits some. This sample carries tens of thousands of clones, about four fifths of them seen once, and the ten largest clones take 6.5% to 8.5%. Sequencing input: peripheral blood. The receptors shown here come from a human donor in a cohort sampled during active COVID-19. Both conserved end residues are part of each CDR3. A D gene is named only where the DNA matches it firmly.

D | V | CDR3
TRBD2 | TRBV6-2/TRBV6-3 | CASSGTSGGNEQFF
- | TRBV5-4 | CASSLPEQETQYF
- | TRBV14 | CASSQHPDSPSSYEQYF
- | TRBV6-5 | CASSYRQGGFEKLFF
- | TRBV13 | CASSLTRGSYEQYF
- | TRBV6-5 | CAGRVSGNQPQHF
- | TRBV2 | CARGGGAKGNTQYF
TRBD2 | TRBV5-1 | CASSLGGGTYNEQFF
- | TRBV25-1 | CASSETKMGEKLFF
- | TRBV11-3 | CASSLGGADTQYF
- | TRBV27 | CASSPFKSGQETQYF
TRBD1 | TRBV9 | CASTGTGDIADTQYF
- | TRBV5-4 | CASSFTGTYEQYF
- | TRBV6-6 | CASSWGGSTDTQYF
TRBD1 | TRBV5-1 | CASSLQDRGLDEAFF
TRBD1 | TRBV3-1/TRBV3-2 | CASSRFRRTGTTDTQYF
- | TRBV6-5 | CASSYGGGSGANVLTF
- | TRBV4-2 | CASSQDGSVGGNEQFF
TRBD1 | TRBV11-2 | CATAGTGDLRGTQYF
TRBD2 | TRBV11-2 | CASSPGGGLRRTGELFF
TRBD1 | TRBV6-5 | CASSPAKGGLGGYTF
TRBD1 | TRBV5-4 | CASSYYDRENSPLHF
- | TRBV27 | CASSLNEGSLTYEQYF
TRBD1 | TRBV6-6 | CASSYPEGASEAFF
TRBD2 | TRBV4-2 | CASSPHSSGSTDTQYF
- | TRBV30 | CAWAGSTNEKLFF
- | TRBV3-1/TRBV3-2 | CASSPSTNPYEQYF
- | TRBV10-3 | CAISGQNYGYTF
- | TRBV7-2 | CASTPVFQGKLREQYF
- | TRBV3-1/TRBV3-2 | CASKERGLMNTEAFF
- | TRBV6-4 | CASSRAPGGPEAFF
- | TRBV5-1 | CASSETDYGYTF
- | TRBV7-2 | CASSLVGGISSYEQYF
TRBD1 | TRBV6-5 | CASVGTGGYVYGYTF
- | TRBV5-1 | CASSLAEGSYGYTF
- | TRBV7-3 | CASSLMAGSSYNEQFF
TRBD1 | TRBV2 | CASSGGNTGELFF
- | TRBV11-2 | CASSLGGQARHEQFF
TRBD2 | TRBV5-1 | CASSTRTSSETQYF
TRBD2 | TRBV29-1 | CSVEVGGGGDTQYF
TRBD2 | TRBV5-1 | CASMRGGSTDTQYF
TRBD1 | TRBV2 | CASRDRVPPYEQYF
TRBD2 | TRBV28 | CASREGTSGGPEQFF
- | TRBV18 | CASSARWSEGYTF
TRBD2 | TRBV3-1/TRBV3-2 | CADSGGASLETQYF
- | TRBV5-1 | CASSPRASGNTIYF
- | TRBV11-2 | CASSPGVPYEQYF
- | TRBV30 | CAWSVHGSGSPLHF
- | TRBV4-1 | CASSQETGLNYGYTF
TRBD1 | TRBV28 | CASSLPYRLVQGGGGYTF